Listed below are T cell receptor beta chains from one sample, sequenced in a study of blood T cell repertoires in COVID-19. Produced via immunoSEQ multiplex PCR; TCRdb's table is partial and in-frame only. Seen here are some 220,000 clones, around four fifths observed once, and the top ten hold 4%. The sample taken for sequencing was peripheral blood. Every receptor here comes from a middle-aged man with acute or convalescent COVID-19. Both conserved end residues are part of each CDR3. D genes are given only for firm matches. The size entry is marked missing in some rows and otherwise reads once, few, many or a size class.

D gene: .
V gene: TRBV19
J gene: TRBJ2-7
clone size: once
CDR3 DNA: TGTGCCAGTAGTGATCCCGGGACTGTCTCCTACGAGCAGTACTTC
CDR3 protein: CASSDPGTVSYEQYF

D gene: .
V gene: TRBV2
J gene: TRBJ2-7
clone size: .
CDR3 DNA: TGTGCCAGCAGTGAAGTGACTACCGCTGGCGAGCAGTACTTC
CDR3 protein: CASSEVTTAGEQYF

D gene: TRBD2
V gene: TRBV30
J gene: TRBJ2-2
clone size: .
CDR3 DNA: TGTGCCTGGGGCGGACTAGCGGGGGAAACGAACACCGGGGAGCTGTTTTTT
CDR3 protein: CAWGGLAGETNTGELFF

D gene: .
V gene: TRBV3-1/TRBV3-2
J gene: TRBJ1-5
clone size: .
CDR3 DNA: TGTGCCAGCAGCCTTAGGGAGACAGGGCCCCAGCATTTT
CDR3 protein: CASSLRETGPQHF

D gene: .
V gene: TRBV27
J gene: TRBJ2-1
clone size: .
CDR3 DNA: TGTGCCAGCAGTATGGGAGGATACAATGAGCAGTTCTTC
CDR3 protein: CASSMGGYNEQFF

D gene: .
V gene: TRBV5-1
J gene: TRBJ2-1
clone size: .
CDR3 DNA: TGCGCCAGCAGCTTGACAGGTTACTACAATGAGCAGTTCTTC
CDR3 protein: CASSLTGYYNEQFF

D gene: TRBD1
V gene: TRBV10-3
J gene: TRBJ1-2
clone size: .
CDR3 DNA: TGTGCCATCAGTCGACAGGGGGAGGACTATGGCTACACCTTC
CDR3 protein: CAISRQGEDYGYTF

D gene: TRBD2
V gene: TRBV10-3
J gene: TRBJ2-3
clone size: .
CDR3 DNA: TGTGCCATCACCACCGGGACTAGCGGGGGGGTCGACCGCCCGTATTTT
CDR3 protein: CAITTGTSGGVDRPYF

D gene: .
V gene: TRBV3-1/TRBV3-2
J gene: TRBJ1-2
clone size: .
CDR3 DNA: TGTGCCAGCAGCCAACAGGCACTCGTCACCTTC
CDR3 protein: CASSQQALVTF

D gene: .
V gene: TRBV7-2
J gene: TRBJ1-1
clone size: .
CDR3 DNA: TGTGCCAGCAGCTTAGGAGAGTACACTGAAGCTTTCTTT
CDR3 protein: CASSLGEYTEAFF

D gene: TRBD1
V gene: TRBV7-9
J gene: TRBJ1-5
clone size: .
CDR3 DNA: TGTGCCAGCAGCTTAGCTCGGACAGGGGAGAGCAATCAGCCCCAGCATTTT
CDR3 protein: CASSLARTGESNQPQHF

D gene: .
V gene: TRBV11-3
J gene: TRBJ1-1
clone size: .
CDR3 DNA: TGTGCCAGCAGCTCCGCGTTTAAGTCTGAAGCTTTCTTT
CDR3 protein: CASSSAFKSEAFF

D gene: .
V gene: TRBV18
J gene: TRBJ1-3
clone size: .
CDR3 DNA: TGTGCCAGCTCCGACGGAGCTGGAAACACCATATATTTT
CDR3 protein: CASSDGAGNTIYF

D gene: TRBD2
V gene: TRBV5-4
J gene: TRBJ2-3
clone size: .
CDR3 DNA: TGTGCCAGCAGCCCCGGGACTAGCGGGGCCCGGGGCGCAGATACGCAGTATTTT
CDR3 protein: CASSPGTSGARGADTQYF

D gene: .
V gene: TRBV6-2/TRBV6-3
J gene: TRBJ2-3
clone size: .
CDR3 DNA: TGTGCCAGCAGTTACTCGAAGGCGAGGGATACGCAGTATTTT
CDR3 protein: CASSYSKARDTQYF

D gene: TRBD2
V gene: TRBV2
J gene: TRBJ2-1
clone size: .
CDR3 DNA: TGTGCCAGCAGCCGCGGGACTAGCGGGAGGGCCGAGGAGCAGTTCTTC
CDR3 protein: CASSRGTSGRAEEQFF

D gene: TRBD1
V gene: TRBV28
J gene: TRBJ1-5
clone size: .
CDR3 DNA: TGTGCCAGCAGTTTACCAGGGGGAAACAATCAGCCCCAGCATTTT
CDR3 protein: CASSLPGGNNQPQHF

D gene: TRBD1
V gene: TRBV18
J gene: TRBJ2-1
clone size: .
CDR3 DNA: TGTGCCAGCTCACCGAGGACAGGGACGAACTACAATGAGCAGTTCTTC
CDR3 protein: CASSPRTGTNYNEQFF

D gene: .
V gene: TRBV5-6
J gene: TRBJ2-7
clone size: medium-sized
CDR3 DNA: TGTGCCAGCAGCCGGGGAGGCGCGCCCTACGAGCAGTACTTC
CDR3 protein: CASSRGGAPYEQYF

D gene: .
V gene: TRBV5-1
J gene: TRBJ2-7
clone size: few
CDR3 DNA: TGCGCCAGCAGCTTGCAGGGGGGCGGGAATCGTTTACAGCAGTACTTC
CDR3 protein: CASSLQGGGNRLQQYF

D gene: .
V gene: TRBV7-9
J gene: TRBJ1-6
clone size: .
CDR3 DNA: TGTGCCAGCAGCTTAGGAGGAAATTCACCCCTCCACTTT
CDR3 protein: CASSLGGNSPLHF

D gene: TRBD1
V gene: TRBV7-9
J gene: TRBJ1-1
clone size: .
CDR3 DNA: TGTGCCAGCAGCACGGACAGGGGGACCTTGGCTTTCTTT
CDR3 protein: CASSTDRGTLAFF

D gene: .
V gene: TRBV19
J gene: TRBJ2-5
clone size: once
CDR3 DNA: TGTGCCAGTACCTTAAGGGGGTTGGAGACCCAGTACTTC
CDR3 protein: CASTLRGLETQYF

D gene: .
V gene: TRBV28
J gene: TRBJ1-2
clone size: few
CDR3 DNA: TGTGCCAGCAGTTTAGGGGCACAGGGTTCCTATGGCTACACCTTC
CDR3 protein: CASSLGAQGSYGYTF

D gene: .
V gene: TRBV19
J gene: TRBJ2-7
clone size: few
CDR3 DNA: TGTGCCAGTACGTCCGGGGGTTCGTACGAGCAGTACTTC
CDR3 protein: CASTSGGSYEQYF

D gene: TRBD2
V gene: TRBV10-3
J gene: TRBJ2-1
clone size: .
CDR3 DNA: TGTGCCATCAGGGAAGCGGGAGATGGCGGTGAGCAGTTCTTC
CDR3 protein: CAIREAGDGGEQFF

D gene: TRBD1
V gene: TRBV6-6
J gene: TRBJ1-4
clone size: .
CDR3 DNA: TGTGCCAGCAGTTACTTGGGACAGCCTAATGAAAAACTGTTTTTT
CDR3 protein: CASSYLGQPNEKLFF

D gene: .
V gene: TRBV30
J gene: TRBJ1-3
clone size: few
CDR3 DNA: TGTGCCTGGAGTGTACCGGCCAGGGGTGCTGGAAACACCATATATTTT
CDR3 protein: CAWSVPARGAGNTIYF

D gene: .
V gene: TRBV18
J gene: TRBJ2-7
clone size: .
CDR3 DNA: TGTGCCAGCTCACCCCTGGACAGTTCCTACGAGCAGTACTTC
CDR3 protein: CASSPLDSSYEQYF

D gene: TRBD2
V gene: TRBV7-9
J gene: TRBJ2-3
clone size: many
CDR3 DNA: TGTGCCAGCAGCCACGATTACGAGGGACTAGCGGGGTACACAGATACGCAGTATTTT
CDR3 protein: CASSHDYEGLAGYTDTQYF

D gene: TRBD2
V gene: TRBV10-3
J gene: TRBJ2-2
clone size: .
CDR3 DNA: TGTGCCATCAGTGAGTCTCTAGCGGGAAACACCGGGGAGCTGTTTTTT
CDR3 protein: CAISESLAGNTGELFF

D gene: TRBD1
V gene: TRBV2
J gene: TRBJ1-2
clone size: .
CDR3 DNA: TGTGCCAGCACCCGGTGGGCAGGGGGCAATGGCTACACCTTC
CDR3 protein: CASTRWAGGNGYTF

D gene: .
V gene: TRBV2
J gene: TRBJ1-3
clone size: .
CDR3 DNA: TGTGCCAGCAGTGAAAGAGGGTCGAACACCATATATTTT
CDR3 protein: CASSERGSNTIYF

D gene: .
V gene: TRBV6-5
J gene: TRBJ1-2
clone size: .
CDR3 DNA: TGTGCCAGCAGTTTGGGTCGGAGGAACTATGGCTACACCTTC
CDR3 protein: CASSLGRRNYGYTF

D gene: .
V gene: TRBV6-5
J gene: TRBJ2-7
clone size: .
CDR3 DNA: TGTGCCAGCAGTTACCCGTACGGAGGGTCCTACGAGCAGTACTTC
CDR3 protein: CASSYPYGGSYEQYF

D gene: .
V gene: TRBV11-1
J gene: TRBJ1-5
clone size: .
CDR3 DNA: TGTGCCAGCAGCTTGTCACAGGCCGAGAATCAGCCCCAGCATTTT
CDR3 protein: CASSLSQAENQPQHF

D gene: .
V gene: TRBV3-1/TRBV3-2
J gene: TRBJ1-1
clone size: .
CDR3 DNA: TGTGCCAGCAGCCAAAAGGGAGGGAACACTGAAGCTTTCTTT
CDR3 protein: CASSQKGGNTEAFF

D gene: .
V gene: TRBV3-1/TRBV3-2
J gene: TRBJ2-5
clone size: once
CDR3 DNA: TGTGCCAGCAGCCTCCGAGGGGCGGGACAGCAAGAGACCCAGTACTTC
CDR3 protein: CASSLRGAGQQETQYF

D gene: .
V gene: TRBV20-1
J gene: TRBJ2-7
clone size: .
CDR3 DNA: TGCAGTGCTAGTTCAGGTATCGGCTACGAGCAGTACTTC
CDR3 protein: CSASSGIGYEQYF